The TCR beta chain under discussion was sequenced for a study of blood T cell repertoires in COVID-19. Study at large: Acute and convalescent COVID-19 specimens originated in the United States, Italy and Spain. The cDNA or gDNA used as material had been derived from T cells, B-cell-depleted T cells, or PBMCs.

Under the authors' procedure: Quantification of nucleated cells was approximated via reference gene primer amplification. Using immunoSEQ multiplex PCR, the repertoire was profiled, and TCRdb retains in-frame clones only, with some absent. Clonal size and the V and J genes are those of that table, whereas D and trimming came from the DNA. Of more than 130,000 clones in the sample, about 88% were seen once. This CDR3 has 15 residues. Trimming removed 6 bases from V and 0 bases from J, with 12 bases in between. Germline CDR1 and CDR2: MDHEN and SYDVKM. The sequence came from a man aged 50-60 years with active or convalescent COVID-19. The rearrangement uses TRBV28 and TRBJ1-5, with D possibly being TRBD1 (6 bases). Specimen: peripheral blood. This CDR3 is CASSPTGYSNQPQHF. The CDR3, as DNA: TGTGCCAGCAGCCCCACAGGGTATAGCAATCAGCCCCAGCATTTT.